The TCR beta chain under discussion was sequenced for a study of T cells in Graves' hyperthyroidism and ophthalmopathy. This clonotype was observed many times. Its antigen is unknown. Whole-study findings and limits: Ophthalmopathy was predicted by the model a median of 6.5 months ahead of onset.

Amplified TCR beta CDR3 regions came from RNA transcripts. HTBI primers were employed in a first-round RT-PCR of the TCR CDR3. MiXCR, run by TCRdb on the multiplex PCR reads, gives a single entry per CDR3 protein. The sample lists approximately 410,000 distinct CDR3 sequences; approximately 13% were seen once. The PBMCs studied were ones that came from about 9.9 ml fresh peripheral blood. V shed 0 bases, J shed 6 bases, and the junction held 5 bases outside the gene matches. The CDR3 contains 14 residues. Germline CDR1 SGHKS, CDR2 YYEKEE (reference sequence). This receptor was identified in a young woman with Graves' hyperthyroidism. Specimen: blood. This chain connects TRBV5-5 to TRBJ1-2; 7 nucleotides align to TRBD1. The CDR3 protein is CASSLAWGTDGYTF. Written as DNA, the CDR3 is TGTGCCAGCAGCTTGGCCTGGGGGACAGATGGCTACACCTTC.